These 32 T cell receptor beta chains share one sample of origin, sequenced in a study of cytomegalovirus exposure and HLA in healthy donors (dated by TCRdb to 2017 to 2019). Library creation used the immunoSEQ multiplex PCR assay. A mixture of 60 forward primers for TCR Vbeta segments and 13 reverse primers for TCR Jbeta segments was used in the multiplex PCR. The clones in this table, taken by TCRdb from immuneACCESS, are in-frame only. Not every clone is retained; where verified, under half of the shortfall comes from an unresolved V gene, and the cause of the rest is unknown. This sample comprises fewer than 250,000 clones, about four fifths of them detected only once. Around 9.6% of the sample is in the top ten clones. Sequenced: PBMCs. The receptor set was obtained from a woman between 45 and 65 years old in good health and CMV-seropositive.

The chain joins TRBV18 to TRBJ1-2, with 7 bases aligning to TRBD1. Germline V gene data show CDR1 as KGHSH and CDR2 as LQKENI. V trimming: 5 bases; J trimming: 4 bases; junction bases outside the gene matches: 13. The CDR3 length is 16 residues. The CDR3 protein is CASSTGQAYLGYGYTF. As DNA, the CDR3 is TGTGCCAGCTCAACAGGACAGGCTTACCTCGGCTATGGCTACACCTTC.

V is TRBV21-1 and J is TRBJ1-5; the table assigns TRBD1, which was not confirmed against the DNA. TRBV21-1 is a pseudogene segment. The CDR3 consists of 15 residues. For the CDR3, the DNA is TGTGCCAGCCTGGGGGCGCCGGTGGGCAATCAGCCCCAGCATTTT. The encoded protein is CASLGAPVGNQPQHF.

The chain uses TRBV5-6 and TRBJ1-1, with a tentative D call TRBD1 (5 bases). The CDR3 contains 14 residues. Trimming pared 0 bases from V and 4 bases from J, leaving 10 bases between. Germline CDR1 SGHDT, CDR2 YYEEEE. CDR3 region: CASSLDTQGTEAFF. The DNA for the CDR3 is TGTGCCAGCAGCTTGGACACCCAGGGCACTGAAGCTTTCTTT.

The rearrangement uses TRBV10-1 and TRBJ2-2, with D possibly matching TRBD1 (6 bases). Germline V lookup: CDR1 WNHNN, CDR2 SYGVQD (reference sequence). The CDR3 loop spans 16 amino acids. V was cut by 5 bases and J by 1 base, with 14 bases left in between. In DNA, the CDR3 is TGCGCCAGCAGTTCCAGGGGAATGGGGAACACCGGGGAGCTGTTTTTT. Translated, it gives CASSSRGMGNTGELFF.

This chain uses TRBV28 with TRBJ1-2; TRBD1 is a possible D gene (5 bases). Germline values: CDR1 MDHEN, CDR2 SYDVKM. V lost 2 bases and J lost 4, with 11 bases in between. CDR3 length equals 14 residues. The CDR3 region has the DNA TGTGCCAGCAGTTTAGTTTGGGGCAGCTATGGCTACACCTTC. Translation: CASSLVWGSYGYTF.

This clone has just a few counts. At one end, the junction sequence differs from germline, possibly due to a read error. J is TRBJ1-5 and V is TRBV6-6, with TRBD1 matching over 10 bases. CDR1 and CDR2 from the germline V gene are MNHNY and SVGAGI (reference sequence). This CDR3 is 15 amino acids long. CDR3 in DNA: TGTGCCAGCAGTCACTCCGGGACAGGGGTTCAGCCCCAGCATTTT. Residues: CASSHSGTGVQPQHF.

This rearrangement joins TRBV11-2 to TRBJ2-3; 8 bases align to TRBD2. With V trimmed by 3 bases and J by 5 bases, 7 bases remained unmatched. This CDR3 region has 15 residues. Germline V gene sequence: CDR1 SGHAT, CDR2 FQNNGV. Here the CDR3 DNA reads TGTGCCAGCAGCTTGATCGGGGGGGCCGTAGATACGCAGTATTTT. Protein product: CASSLIGGAVDTQYF.

J is TRBJ1-2 and V is TRBV7-9; 9 bases line up with TRBD1. The CDR3 totals 14 residues. Germline V gene sequence: CDR1 SEHNR, CDR2 FQNEAQ (reference sequence). Germline trimming cut 5 bases from V and 7 bases from J; bases unmatched to any gene: 8. This CDR3 is CASSDPGQGLGYTF. Written as DNA, the CDR3 is TGTGCCAGCAGCGATCCGGGACAGGGACTTGGCTACACCTTC. Full variable domain (remainder filled in from reference TRBV7-9 and TRBJ1-2): DTGVSQNPRHKITKRGQNVTFRCDPISEHNRLYWYRQTLGQGPEFLTYFQNEAQLEKSRLLSDRFSAERPKGSFSTLEIQRTEQGDSAMYLCASSDPGQGLGYTFGSGTRLTVV.

The gene calls are TRBV10-3 and TRBJ1-1; 9 bases align to TRBD1. Per the germline V gene, CDR1 is ENHRY and CDR2 is SYGVKD. This CDR3 spans 13 amino acids. The V and J ends lost 10 bases and 1 base, in that order; junction bases with no gene match: 4. This chain's CDR3 is CATWDRENTEAFF. Here the CDR3 DNA reads TGTGCCACCTGGGACAGGGAGAACACTGAAGCTTTCTTT.

This clone was seen just once. The V and J genes are TRBV2 and TRBJ2-1; TRBD2 might be the D (7 bases). The CDR3 sequence is 15 residues long. The V gene's germline CDR1 is SNHLY and CDR2 FYNNEI. The ends were cut back, 6 bases at V and 8 bases at J, with 20 bases in the middle. In nucleotides, the CDR3 is TGTGCCAGCAGCCCCCAATGGGGGGGCCGTCATGAGCAGTTCTTC. Amino acid sequence: CASSPQWGGRHEQFF.

The chain is built from TRBV11-2 and TRBJ1-1, with D perhaps matching TRBD1 (5 bases). Trimming shortened V by 1 base and J by 0 bases, and 18 bases separated the two germline ends. CDR3 length equals 18 residues. Per the germline V gene, CDR1 is SGHAT and CDR2 is FQNNGV. The CDR3 protein is CASSLVPGMGQMNTEAFF. CDR3 DNA sequence: TGTGCCAGCAGCTTAGTGCCAGGGATGGGCCAAATGAACACTGAAGCTTTCTTT.

This clone has just a few counts. This chain joins TRBV19 and TRBJ1-1; D is possibly TRBD1 (5 bases). Germline CDR1 is LNHDA and CDR2 is SQIVND (reference sequence). V shed 7 bases and J shed 3 bases, with 9 bases lying between them. The CDR3 spans 12 residues. The CDR3 region has the DNA TGTGCCAGTACGTGGGGGGACACTGAAGCTTTCTTT. Its protein product is CASTWGDTEAFF.

The V call is TRBV5-4, the J call TRBJ1-1, with D possibly TRBD1 on 5 matching bases. This CDR3 spans 12 amino acids. V shed 4 bases and J shed 8 bases, with 12 bases lying between them. CDR1 and CDR2 from the germline V gene are SGHNT and YYREEE (reference sequence). CDR3: CASSRGGGEAFF. CDR3 coding DNA: TGTGCCAGCAGCCGGGGGGGAGGGGAAGCTTTCTTT.

The J gene is TRBJ2-6, the V gene TRBV5-1; 7 bases fit TRBD1. Trimming cost V 7 bases and J 2 bases; bases outside gene matches: 9. The CDR3 is made up of 16 amino acids. Germline assignment: CDR1 SGHRS and CDR2 YFSETQ. The CDR3 sequence: CASGRQGNTGANVLTF. The CDR3 nucleotides read TGCGCCAGCGGTAGACAGGGTAATACTGGGGCCAACGTCCTGACTTTC.

V gene TRBV6-5 combines with J gene TRBJ2-5; 7 nucleotides match TRBD1. The tail of the sequence fits TRBJ2-7 better, so the J call may be wrong. Germline CDR1 is MNHEY and CDR2 is SVGAGI. This CDR3 comprises 14 residues. This chain's CDR3 is CASSYSGGRYEQYF. The CDR3 nucleotides read TGTGCCAGCAGTTACTCAGGGGGCAGGTACGAGCAGTACTTC.

The chain's CDR3 is CASRPDRAGNTIYF. The CDR3 DNA reads as TGCGCCAGCAGGCCCGACAGGGCTGGAAACACCATATATTTT. The chain is built from TRBV5-1 and TRBJ1-3; 7 bases agree with TRBD1. The CDR3 has 14 amino acids. CDR1 SGHRS and CDR2 YFSETQ come from the germline V gene. J gave up 2 bases and V 5 bases, and 4 bases lay outside the gene matches.

V gene TRBV11-3 combines with J gene TRBJ2-5; 7 bases are shared with TRBD1. With V trimmed by 3 bases and J by 2 bases, 6 bases remained unmatched. Germline CDR1 and CDR2: SGHNT and YENEEA. The CDR3 runs 15 residues. The CDR3 spells CASSFTGTAQETQYF. In DNA form, the CDR3 reads TGTGCCAGCAGCTTTACCGGGACAGCACAAGAGACCCAGTACTTC.

V is TRBV28 and J is TRBJ1-3; a weak D match, TRBD1 (6 bases). CDR3 size: 14 residues. Germline V gene data show CDR1 as MDHEN and CDR2 as SYDVKM. CDR3 nucleotide sequence: TGTGGCGTCAATGGGGGCAGCTCTGGAAACACCATATATTTT. Its translation is CGVNGGSSGNTIYF.

The chain employs TRBV2 and TRBJ1-5; D may be TRBD1 (6 bases). The V gene's germline CDR1 is SNHLY and CDR2 FYNNEI. The CDR3 spans 17 residues. The ends were cut back, 2 bases at V and 3 bases at J, with 17 bases in the middle. The chain's CDR3 is CASSELWLGAYNQPQHF. DNA for the CDR3: TGTGCCAGCAGTGAATTGTGGTTGGGGGCCTACAATCAGCCCCAGCATTTT.

This chain connects TRBV7-8 to TRBJ1-1; D is unclear. The germline gives CDR1 SGHVS, CDR2 FQNEAQ. The V end was cut by 4 bases, the J end by 8 bases, with 14 bases between. The CDR3 contains 13 residues. CDR3 amino acids: CASSSPPRREAFF. CDR3 bases: TGTGCCAGCAGCTCCCCCCCAAGGAGAGAAGCTTTCTTT.

This clone was observed a single time. The chain recombines TRBV29-1 with TRBJ2-3; D is perhaps TRBD1 (6 bases). CDR3 length equals 13 residues. V was cut by 3 bases and J by 5 bases, with 12 bases left in between. The germline CDR1 and CDR2 sequences are SQVTM and ANQGSEA. The CDR3 DNA reads as TGCAGCGTTGAGAGGGACATTCAAGATACGCAGTATTTT. This gives the protein CSVERDIQDTQYF.

CDR3 in DNA: TGCGCCAGCAGGGGAGGGAACAGTGGCTACACCTTC. Translating gives CASRGGNSGYTF. The gene calls are TRBV5-1 and TRBJ1-2; D not resolved. CDR1 SGHRS and CDR2 YFSETQ come from the germline V gene. Deletions cut 5 bases from V and 7 bases from J, with 12 bases between. This CDR3 has 12 amino acids.

The V call is TRBV30, the J call TRBJ1-1; a weak D match, TRBD1 (5 bases). Trimming cost V 3 bases and J 0 bases, with 11 bases left between them. CDR3 size: 14 residues. The germline V gene encodes CDR1 GTSNPN and CDR2 SVGIG (reference sequence). CDR3 in DNA: TGTGCCTGGAGCCGAGACAGCATGAACACTGAAGCTTTCTTT. It encodes CAWSRDSMNTEAFF.

The chain uses TRBV25-1 and TRBJ2-2, with D hard to call. CDR1 is MGHDK and CDR2 is SYGVNS in the germline V gene. This CDR3 is built from 13 residues. V lost 9 bases and J lost 1, with 9 bases in between. The CDR3 region has the DNA TGTGCCAGTACCCAGATGAACACCGGGGAGCTGTTTTTT. It yields the protein CASTQMNTGELFF.

This clone was seen just once. The chain couples TRBV29-1 to TRBJ1-3, with D perhaps matching TRBD1 (5 bases). With 4 bases removed from V and 0 bases from J, the gap between germline ends came to 10 bases. CDR3 length: 14 amino acids. Germline loops: CDR1 SQVTM, CDR2 ANQGSEA. CDR3 nucleotides: TGCAGCGTTGCGGGGGTTAACTCTGGAAACACCATATATTTT. It specifies CSVAGVNSGNTIYF.

This chain connects TRBV7-2 to TRBJ1-4; no definite D call. Germline lookup yields CDR1 SGHTA and CDR2 FQGNSA. Trimming stripped 5 bases from V and 2 bases from J, with 3 bases between. This CDR3 is built from 12 residues. The CDR3 DNA reads as TGTGCCAGCAGCCGTACTAATGAAAAACTGTTTTTT. Translating gives CASSRTNEKLFF.

This sequence joins TRBV9 and TRBJ2-7, with 9 bases that match TRBD2. This CDR3 is built from 15 residues. The germline CDR1 and CDR2 sequences are SGDLS and YYNGEE. The V and J ends lost 0 bases and 5 bases, in that order; junction bases with no gene match: 6. The CDR3 here is CASSVAAGGRNEQYF. Written as DNA, the CDR3 is TGTGCCAGCAGCGTAGCTGCGGGAGGGAGGAACGAGCAGTACTTC.

The chain uses TRBV5-8 and TRBJ2-2; D may be TRBD1 (6 bases). V was cut by 4 bases and J by 2 bases, with 15 bases left in between. CDR3 length equals 16 residues. Germline-derived CDR1 and CDR2 are SGHTS and YDEGEE. CDR3: CASSVTGTLNTGELFF. The CDR3 region has the DNA TGTGCCAGCAGCGTGACCGGGACACTTAACACCGGGGAGCTGTTTTTT.

This clone turned up a few times. J is TRBJ1-1 and V is TRBV6-5; 7 nucleotides match TRBD1. This CDR3 is built from 12 residues. Germline V gene lookup returns CDR1 MNHEY and CDR2 SVGAGI. The ends lost 5 bases at V and 5 bases at J; junction bases unmatched: 2. The CDR3 nucleotides read TGTGCCAGCAGTGACAGGGTAACTGAAGCTTTCTTT. Protein sequence: CASSDRVTEAFF.

The genes are TRBV20-1 and TRBJ2-3, with D unclear. The CDR3 is 11 residues long. Germline values: CDR1 DFQATT, CDR2 SNEGSKA (reference sequence). The V and J ends lost 6 bases and 6 bases respectively, with 10 bases between them. The CDR3 loop reads CSANVVDTQYF. The DNA for the CDR3 is TGCAGTGCCAATGTTGTCGATACGCAGTATTTT.

The chain combines TRBV19 with TRBJ2-3, with 8 positions matching TRBD1. The germline V gene encodes CDR1 LNHDA and CDR2 SQIVND (reference sequence). CDR3 length: 14 amino acids. V shed 5 bases and J 3 bases; nucleotides not matched to a gene: 4. The CDR3 reads CASSVRTGTDTQYF. CDR3 nucleotide sequence: TGTGCCAGTAGTGTGAGGACAGGGACAGATACGCAGTATTTT.

This chain links TRBV6-5 with TRBJ1-6; D may be TRBD1 (5 bases). Germline-derived CDR1 and CDR2 are MNHEY and SVGAGI. The length of the CDR3 is 16 residues. Trimming left V 0 bases short and J 7 bases short, with 13 bases between. The CDR3 sequence: CASSYSGGVDNSPLHF. CDR3 nucleotide sequence: TGTGCCAGCAGTTACTCGGGAGGGGTCGACAATTCACCCCTCCACTTT.